The sequence of this TCR beta chain was determined in a study of T-cell memory formation after mild COVID-19. Each CDR3 protein gets one entry after TCRdb re-called the 5' RACE reads with MiXCR. The sample lists about 140,000 distinct CDR3 sequences, around 14% occurring once. Germline V gene sequence: CDR1 LNHDA, CDR2 SQIVND (reference sequence). V dropped 9 bases and J dropped 5; count of bases not matched to a gene: 3. There are 12 residues in the CDR3. The receptor was isolated from an adult woman who had mild COVID-19 (a few samples of this study predate the infection). Cell type and time point are not known. This rearrangement joins TRBV19 to TRBJ1-1, with 10 bases that match TRBD1. Sequencing used PBMCs or a T cell subset sorted from them (not recorded which). The CDR3 sequence is CASRTGGTEAFF. CDR3 sequence (DNA): TGTGCCAGCCGGACAGGGGGGACTGAAGCTTTCTTT.